These T cell receptor beta chains were read from a single sample in a study of blood T cells in healthy people across ages. TCRdb re-derived calls from the 5' RACE reads in MiXCR, one entry per CDR3 protein. The sample has approximately 1.5 million distinct CDR3 sequences, 30% to 40% seen once; the top ten hold approximately 11%. The sequencing sample was made of blood. Source of these receptors: a woman aged 25 to 39 in good health. Each CDR3 is given with its conserved first and last residue. D genes are given only for firm matches. Clone size is not always given. Where it is, it says once, few, many or a class for expanded clones.

TRBJ1-6 17 - - TRBV6-1 CASRPQPWAGENSPLHF TGTGCCAGCAGACCACAACCTTGGGCAGGGGAGAATTCACCCCTCCACTTT
TRBJ2-6 13 - few TRBV20-1 CSGTVSGANVLTF TGCAGTGGTACAGTCTCTGGGGCCAACGTCCTGACTTTC
TRBJ2-3 15 - - TRBV7-9 CASSLTAAPGDTQYF TGTGCCAGCAGCTTAACGGCGGCCCCAGGAGATACGCAGTATTTT
TRBJ2-1 15 - - TRBV27 CASSFRGTAYNEQFF TGTGCCAGCAGTTTCAGGGGGACTGCCTACAATGAGCAGTTCTTC
TRBJ2-3 15 - - TRBV20-1 CSAREGSTSTDTQYF TGCAGTGCTAGAGAGGGATCTACTAGCACAGATACGCAGTATTTT
TRBJ2-4 14 - - TRBV5-1 CASSCGGAWEEQYF TGCGCCAGCAGCTGCGGAGGCGCTTGGGAGGAGCAGTACTTC
TRBJ1-6 14 - few TRBV5-5 CASSLAPGRAPLHF TGTGCCAGCAGCTTGGCACCGGGACGGGCACCCCTCCACTTT
TRBJ2-1 14 TRBD2 few TRBV15 CATSFGLAVNEQFF TGTGCCACCAGCTTCGGACTAGCGGTGAATGAGCAGTTCTTC
TRBJ2-5 12 - - TRBV3-1 CASRAWEETQYF TGTGCCAGCAGGGCTTGGGAGGAGACCCAGTACTTC
TRBJ2-5 17 TRBD2 - TRBV28 CASSLLGAGSGREEQYF TGTGCCAGCAGTTTACTAGGGGCGGGTAGCGGGAGGGAGGAGCAGTACTTC
TRBJ2-2 18 TRBD2 few TRBV24-1 CATSDLSSGTAHTGELFF TGTGCCACCAGTGATTTATCTAGCGGGACTGCGCACACCGGGGAGCTGTTTTTT
TRBJ2-1 14 - - TRBV7-3 CASSAGLRLNEQFF TGTGCCAGCAGCGCTGGACTAAGGTTGAATGAGCAGTTCTTC
TRBJ1-1 16 - - TRBV2 CASSHEVQGPNTEAFF TGTGCCAGCAGCCATGAGGTCCAGGGCCCGAACACTGAAGCTTTCTTT
TRBJ2-3 14 - few TRBV10-2 CATAPLTSTDTQYF TGTGCCACCGCCCCACTCACTAGCACAGATACGCAGTATTTT
TRBJ2-2 15 TRBD2 - TRBV5-1 CASSLSWEGGGELFF TGCGCCAGCAGCTTGTCCTGGGAGGGAGGCGGGGAGCTGTTTTTT
TRBJ1-4 16 - once TRBV30 CAWLQGRGATNEKLFF TGTGCCTGGTTACAGGGCCGGGGAGCAACTAATGAAAAACTGTTTTTT
TRBJ1-1 16 - - TRBV27 CASSLGQPIMNTEAFF TGTGCCAGCAGTTTAGGACAGCCAATAATGAACACTGAAGCTTTCTTT
TRBJ2-1 14 - - TRBV3-1 CASSPLTVGNEQFF TGTGCCAGCAGCCCCCTGACGGTGGGCAATGAGCAGTTCTTC
TRBJ2-7 16 TRBD2 - TRBV9 CASSVVYSGVSYEQYF TGTGCCAGCAGCGTAGTTTATAGCGGGGTTTCCTACGAGCAGTACTTC
TRBJ1-5 14 TRBD1 - TRBV20-1 CSARQTGANQPQHF TGCAGTGCTAGACAAACAGGGGCTAATCAGCCCCAGCATTTT
TRBJ2-1 14 - many TRBV18 CASSPGSVVDEQFF TGTGCCAGCTCACCGGGATCGGTGGTCGATGAGCAGTTCTTC
TRBJ1-2 14 - - TRBV28 CASSLRVMIDGYTF TGTGCCAGCAGCCTTAGGGTAATGATCGATGGCTACACCTTC
TRBJ2-1 13 TRBD1 many TRBV5-1 CASSLAGGNEQFF TGTGCCAGCAGCTTAGCAGGGGGCAATGAGCAGTTCTTC
TRBJ2-7 15 TRBD1 - TRBV4-1 CASSHTDRGAYEQYF TGCGCCAGCAGCCACACGGACAGGGGAGCCTACGAGCAGTACTTC
TRBJ1-2 13 - few TRBV29-1 CSVGGVGDYGYTF TGCAGCGTTGGGGGGGTAGGGGACTATGGCTACACCTTC
TRBJ2-5 15 - once TRBV12-3/TRBV12-4 CASTFGGGRQETQYF TGTGCCAGCACCTTCGGCGGGGGCCGACAAGAGACCCAGTACTTC
TRBJ2-1 16 TRBD1 few TRBV15 CATSSGQAGSYNEQFF TGTGCCACCAGCAGCGGACAGGCTGGCTCCTACAATGAGCAGTTCTTC
TRBJ2-7 12 - - TRBV30 CAWSQTPYEQYF TGTGCCTGGAGTCAGACACCCTACGAGCAGTACTTC
TRBJ2-6 15 TRBD1 few TRBV10-3 CAISRTGAGANVLTF TGTGCCATCAGCCGGACAGGGGCTGGGGCCAACGTCCTGACTTTC
TRBJ1-2 15 - few TRBV12-3/TRBV12-4 CASSGVAGNNYGYTF TGTGCCAGCAGCGGGGTGGCAGGGAACAACTATGGCTACACCTTC
TRBJ1-2 15 TRBD1 - TRBV11-1 CASSPARQGADGYTF TGTGCCAGCAGCCCAGCCCGACAGGGGGCAGACGGCTACACCTTC
TRBJ1-6 16 TRBD1 - TRBV27 CASSLRTGGNNSPLHF TGTGCCAGCAGTTTACGGACAGGGGGTAATAATTCACCCCTCCACTTT
TRBJ2-3 15 - - TRBV27 CASSLDRPTTDTQYF TGTGCCAGCAGCTTGGACAGACCCACCACAGATACGCAGTATTTT
TRBJ2-7 15 TRBD2 - TRBV6-2/TRBV6-3 CASSLLVAGSLEQYF TGTGCCAGCAGTTTATTGGTAGCGGGAAGCCTCGAGCAGTACTTC
TRBJ2-7 13 - many TRBV20-1 CSATIRYGTEQYF TGCAGTGCTACCATCCGATACGGGACCGAGCAGTACTTC
TRBJ1-5 11 - few TRBV6-8 CACRGDQPQHF TGTGCCTGTCGGGGGGATCAGCCCCAGCATTTT
TRBJ1-2 14 - few TRBV3-1 CASSQGANRVGYTF TGTGCCAGCAGCCAAGGTGCGAACAGGGTCGGCTACACCTTC
TRBJ2-3 14 TRBD1 - TRBV29-1 CSVGGDRSTDTQYF TGCAGCGTTGGAGGGGACAGGAGCACAGATACGCAGTATTTT
TRBJ2-5 18 TRBD2 - TRBV5-1 CASSLWPSGGDFQETQYF TGCGCCAGCAGCTTGTGGCCTAGCGGGGGGGACTTCCAAGAGACCCAGTACTTC
TRBJ2-3 16 - few TRBV3-1 CASSQGLRVDRDTQYF TGTGCCAGCAGCCAAGGTTTGAGGGTGGACAGAGATACGCAGTATTTT
TRBJ1-1 13 TRBD1 - TRBV29-1 CSAQGAENTEAFF TGCAGCGCACAGGGGGCCGAAAACACTGAAGCTTTCTTT
TRBJ2-5 13 TRBD1 - TRBV28 CASRGTGRGTQYF TGTGCCAGCAGGGGGACAGGGCGGGGGACCCAGTACTTC
TRBJ2-7 14 TRBD2 few TRBV27 CASSLREGAYEQYF TGTGCCAGCAGTTTAAGGGAGGGAGCCTACGAGCAGTACTTC
TRBJ2-7 16 - - TRBV6-1 CASSEPRAAGPYEQYF TGTGCCAGCAGTGAACCCCGTGCGGCAGGCCCCTACGAGCAGTACTTC
TRBJ2-1 15 - - TRBV7-2 CANSLVSTGSAEQFF TGTGCCAACAGCTTAGTTAGCACGGGATCCGCGGAGCAGTTCTTC
TRBJ2-3 15 - few TRBV20-1 CSARDRSWGTDTQYF TGCAGTGCTAGAGATCGTAGTTGGGGCACAGATACGCAGTATTTT
TRBJ1-2 15 - few TRBV20-1 CSARDRLGRLNGYTF TGCAGTGCTAGAGATCGCTTAGGCAGGCTTAATGGCTACACCTTC
TRBJ1-6 14 - - TRBV5-6 CASSFRRPGSPLHF TGTGCCAGCAGCTTTAGGAGGCCCGGGTCACCCCTCCACTTT
TRBJ2-3 15 TRBD2 once TRBV7-9 CASSPRREGADTQYF TGTGCCAGCAGCCCCCGCAGGGAGGGCGCAGATACGCAGTATTTT
TRBJ1-5 18 TRBD1 - TRBV15 CATSSTRGGYYSNQPQHF TGTGCCACCAGCAGTACCAGGGGGGGATATTATAGCAATCAGCCCCAGCATTTT
TRBJ1-5 16 - - TRBV28 CASSLIASHSNQPQHF TGTGCCAGCAGTTTAATTGCGTCACATAGCAATCAGCCCCAGCATTTT
TRBJ2-7 15 TRBD1 - TRBV4-1 CASSNPGTGTYEQYF TGCGCCAGCAGCAACCCAGGGACAGGAACCTACGAGCAGTACTTC
TRBJ2-5 14 TRBD2 few TRBV9 CASSRTSEAETQYF TGTGCCAGCAGCCGGACTAGCGAGGCGGAGACCCAGTACTTC
TRBJ2-1 18 TRBD2 - TRBV19 CASSIAIAGGPSYNEQFF TGTGCCAGTAGTATTGCTATAGCGGGAGGGCCGTCCTACAATGAGCAGTTCTTC
TRBJ2-5 16 - - TRBV3-1 CASSRWQGDYRETQYF TGTGCCAGCAGCCGGTGGCAGGGAGACTACCGAGAGACCCAGTACTTC